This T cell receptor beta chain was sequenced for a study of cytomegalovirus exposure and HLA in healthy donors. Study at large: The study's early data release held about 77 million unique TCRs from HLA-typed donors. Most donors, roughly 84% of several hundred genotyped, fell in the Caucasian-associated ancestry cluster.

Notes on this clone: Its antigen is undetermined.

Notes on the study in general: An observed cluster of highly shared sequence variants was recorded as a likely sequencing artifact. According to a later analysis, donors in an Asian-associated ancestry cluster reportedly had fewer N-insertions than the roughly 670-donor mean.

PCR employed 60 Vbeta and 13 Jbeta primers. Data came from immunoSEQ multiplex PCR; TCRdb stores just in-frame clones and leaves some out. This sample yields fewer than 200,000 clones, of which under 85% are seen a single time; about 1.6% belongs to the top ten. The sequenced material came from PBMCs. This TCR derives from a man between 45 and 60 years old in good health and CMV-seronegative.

CDR3 in DNA: TGTGCCAGCAGTTTAGTCGACAGGGGCGGGGAGCAGTACTTC. It codes for CASSLVDRGGEQYF. This chain links TRBV28 with TRBJ2-7; the match to TRBD1 covers 8 bases. The ends lost 2 bases at V and 7 bases at J; junction bases unmatched: 7. The CDR3 loop spans 14 amino acids. Germline CDR1 MDHEN, CDR2 SYDVKM.